This T cell receptor beta chain came from a study of blood T cell repertoires in COVID-19. Across the whole study: Material from acute and convalescent COVID-19 was sourced from the United States, Italy and Spain. In each case, the material was cDNA or gDNA derived from T cells, B-cell-depleted T cells, or PBMCs.

Original analysis: Amplifying reference gene primers gave estimates of nucleated cell counts. Sequenced by immunoSEQ multiplex PCR; TCRdb stores in-frame clones only, minus some. That table furnishes V, J and clone size, whereas the DNA furnished D and trimming. The sample consists of 300,000 to 400,000 clones, over 75% of them appearing once. Per the germline V gene, CDR1 is SGHTA and CDR2 is FQGTGA. The CDR3 spans 15 residues. The J segment lost 4 bases and the V segment lost 5 bases, leaving 5 bases of the junction unmatched. Material: peripheral blood. V gene TRBV7-3 combines with J gene TRBJ2-2; 9 bases fit TRBD1. This receptor was identified in a human donor in a cohort sampled during active COVID-19. Here the CDR3 DNA reads TGTGCCAGCAGCCCCGGGACAGGGCTCACCGGGGAGCTGTTTTTT. Encoded protein: CASSPGTGLTGELFF. The full variable domain, its missing parts supplied by reference TRBV7-3 and TRBJ2-2, is GAGVSQTPSNKVTEKGKYVELRCDPISGHTALYWYRQSLGQGPEFLIYFQGTGAADDSGLPNDRFFAVRPEGSVSTLKIQRTERGDSAVYLCASSPGTGLTGELFFGEGSRLTVL.